This T cell receptor beta chain was recovered during a study of T cells in Graves' hyperthyroidism and ophthalmopathy. Study-level background: Peripheral blood was secured at the point of initial diagnosis, before any treatment. Study-level points and caveats: In blood, most of the thyroid clonotypes expanded above 0.001 were also present.

Amplification of TCR beta CDR3 regions used RNA as the template. A set of HTBI primers served as the primers for a first-round RT-PCR of the TCR CDR3. TCRdb ran MiXCR on the multiplex PCR reads and lists one entry per CDR3 protein. The sample holds 530,000 or so distinct CDR3 sequences, around 24% seen once. The CDR3 totals 16 residues. The germline V gene encodes CDR1 MNHNS and CDR2 SASEGT. V lost 6 bases and J lost 3; bases outside the gene matches: 11. About this clonotype: No antigen is known for it.

Every diagnosis used clinical symptoms, serum thyroxine and TRAb, thyroid ultrasound and orbital computed tomography. The rearrangement uses TRBV6-1 and TRBJ2-7; 10 nucleotides agree with TRBD1. This sequence originates from a woman aged 25 to 39 with Graves' ophthalmopathy. Sequencing was done on a sample of blood. CDR3 region: CASRFNRDRGLYEQYF. CDR3 in DNA: TGTGCCAGCAGATTCAACCGGGACAGGGGCCTCTACGAGCAGTACTTC.